These T cell receptor beta chains were read from a single sample in a study of T cell responses to AZD1222 COVID-19 vaccine. Clones were read by immunoSEQ multiplex PCR, and TCRdb kept only the in-frame ones, dropping some. The sample has some 140,000 clones; around 90% are singletons. The material sequenced was peripheral blood, taken on day 0 of AZD1222 vaccination. The receptors here all came from an adult in good health. Both conserved end residues are part of each CDR3. Fields, in order: V gene, D gene, J gene, clone size, CDR3 protein, CDR3 DNA. A D gene is named only where the DNA matches it firmly. Rows give clone size only sometimes, using once, few, many, or a class for an expanded clone.

TRBV6-5	TRBD1	TRBJ1-6	-	CASSLETGVVSPLHF	TGTGCCAGCAGCCTCGAGACAGGGGTCGTCTCACCCCTCCACTTT
TRBV5-1	-	TRBJ1-1	-	CASSLGQKNTEAFF	TGCGCCAGCAGCTTGGGGCAGAAGAACACTGAAGCTTTCTTT
TRBV9	-	TRBJ1-2	-	CASSVHSRDGYTF	TGTGCCAGCAGCGTACATAGTCGGGATGGCTACACCTTC
TRBV11-3	-	TRBJ2-5	-	CASSLGVLETQYF	TGTGCCAGCAGCTTAGGGGTGTTAGAGACCCAGTACTTC
TRBV11-3	-	TRBJ2-1	-	CASSLDRVGDSYNEQFF	TGTGCCAGCAGCTTAGATCGGGTAGGAGACTCCTACAATGAGCAGTTCTTC
TRBV27	-	TRBJ1-1	-	CASFRDGDTEAFF	TGTGCCAGCTTCCGGGACGGAGACACTGAAGCTTTCTTT
TRBV7-2	-	TRBJ2-7	-	CASSPLGDPTYEQYF	TGTGCCAGCAGCCCGCTGGGGGACCCTACCTACGAGCAGTACTTC
TRBV12-5	-	TRBJ2-3	-	CASGFIGPSTDTQYF	TGTGCTAGTGGTTTCATCGGGCCTAGCACAGATACGCAGTATTTT
TRBV7-9	TRBD2	TRBJ2-1	-	CASSKAGGIDEQFF	TGTGCCAGCAGTAAAGCCGGGGGGATCGATGAGCAGTTCTTC
TRBV4-3	-	TRBJ2-7	-	CASSQDQTQGGGYEQYF	TGCGCCAGCAGCCAAGATCAAACGCAGGGGGGCGGGTACGAGCAGTACTTC
TRBV2	-	TRBJ1-5	-	CASSRDGPGPQHF	TGTGCCAGCAGTAGGGACGGGCCCGGGCCCCAGCATTTT
TRBV6-1	-	TRBJ2-1	-	CASSEGVSGYYNEQFF	TGTGCCAGCAGTGAAGGGGTTAGCGGATATTACAATGAGCAGTTCTTC
TRBV6-5	-	TRBJ2-1	-	CASILAAYNEQFF	TGTGCCAGCATACTAGCTGCTTACAATGAGCAGTTCTTC
TRBV18	TRBD1	TRBJ1-1	-	CASSPTTGDVEAFF	TGTGCCAGCTCACCTACGACAGGGGATGTTGAAGCTTTCTTT
TRBV6-5	TRBD2	TRBJ2-3	-	CASSRSGVTDTQYF	TGTGCCAGCAGTCGTAGCGGGGTCACAGATACGCAGTATTTT
TRBV4-3	TRBD1	TRBJ1-2	-	CASSQEGRQGINGYTF	TGCGCCAGCAGCCAAGAGGGGAGACAGGGGATTAATGGCTACACCTTC
TRBV6-5	-	TRBJ1-1	-	CASSYSGKNTEAFF	TGTGCCAGCAGTTACTCTGGCAAGAACACTGAAGCTTTCTTT
TRBV15	TRBD2	TRBJ2-7	-	CATRLAGGDEQYF	TGTGCCACCCGTCTAGCGGGAGGGGACGAGCAGTACTTC
TRBV18	-	TRBJ2-7	few	CASSPGTGPYEQYF	TGTGCCAGCTCACCCGGGACGGGGCCTTACGAGCAGTACTTC
TRBV10-1	TRBD2	TRBJ2-1	-	CASSDRLAGGLNEQFF	TGCGCCAGCAGTGATCGACTAGCGGGAGGACTGAATGAGCAGTTCTTC
TRBV5-4	-	TRBJ1-2	-	CASSLLKPSGQPSNYGYTF	TGTGCCAGCAGCCTACTCAAACCGAGTGGACAGCCCTCTAACTATGGCTACACCTTC
TRBV11-3	-	TRBJ1-1	-	CASSLEPNTEAFF	TGTGCCAGCAGCTTAGAGCCGAACACTGAAGCTTTCTTT
TRBV4-3	TRBD1	TRBJ1-2	once	CASSQIQGVDGYTF	TGCGCCAGCAGCCAAATACAGGGGGTCGATGGCTACACCTTC
TRBV5-1	-	TRBJ2-3	-	CASMAGGLANTDTQYF	TGCGCCAGCATGGCGGGCGGGTTGGCGAACACAGATACGCAGTATTTT
TRBV5-4	TRBD2	TRBJ2-7	-	CASSYSVLAGDEQYF	TGTGCCAGCAGCTACTCTGTCCTAGCGGGAGACGAGCAGTACTTC
TRBV4-3	-	TRBJ2-5	-	CASSARLQETQYF	TGCGCCAGCAGCGCCAGACTACAAGAGACCCAGTACTTC
TRBV7-8	-	TRBJ1-1	-	CASSLVGTGTEAFF	TGTGCCAGCAGCTTAGTAGGGACGGGCACTGAAGCTTTCTTT
TRBV9	-	TRBJ2-7	-	CASSVGTFSYEQYF	TGTGCCAGCAGCGTAGGGACGTTCTCCTACGAGCAGTACTTC
TRBV13	-	TRBJ2-3	-	CASSLRLQGFPQYF	TGTGCCAGCAGCTTACGACTGCAGGGGTTTCCGCAGTATTTT
TRBV30	-	TRBJ2-2	-	CAWSEGASTGELFF	TGTGCCTGGAGTGAGGGCGCCTCCACCGGGGAGCTGTTTTTT
TRBV2	-	TRBJ1-6	once	CATDGGSLHF	TGTGCCACCGATGGCGGTTCCCTCCACTTT
TRBV5-1	-	TRBJ1-2	-	CASSLGSYGYTF	TGCGCCAGCAGCTTGGGAAGCTATGGCTACACCTTC
TRBV27	TRBD2	TRBJ2-3	-	CASKERGPDTQYF	TGTGCCAGCAAGGAGCGGGGCCCAGATACGCAGTATTTT
TRBV12-3/TRBV12-4	TRBD1	TRBJ1-2	few	CASTSTGVDGYTF	TGTGCCAGCACCTCGACAGGGGTGGATGGCTACACCTTC
TRBV7-2	TRBD1	TRBJ1-2	-	CASSRRDSRTGYTF	TGTGCCAGCAGCCGCCGGGACAGTCGAACGGGCTACACCTTC
TRBV7-9	-	TRBJ2-3	-	CASSLSGQGLVTQYF	TGTGCCAGCAGCTTAAGCGGACAGGGACTAGTTACGCAGTATTTT
TRBV2	-	TRBJ2-2	-	CASSENAAGELFF	TGTGCCAGCAGTGAAAATGCAGCCGGGGAGCTGTTTTTT
TRBV18	-	TRBJ1-2	-	CASSPGQEVFGYTF	TGTGCCAGCTCACCAGGGCAGGAGGTTTTTGGCTACACCTTC
TRBV11-2	-	TRBJ1-6	-	CASSILMPGTLHF	TGTGCCAGCAGCATCTTGATGCCGGGGACCCTCCACTTT
TRBV6-1	-	TRBJ1-1	-	CASSHSDSPGYEAFF	TGTGCCAGCAGCCACTCAGACTCACCAGGGTACGAAGCTTTCTTT
TRBV30	-	TRBJ2-1	-	CALGGRSSYNEQFF	TGTGCCTTGGGGGGACGAAGCTCCTACAATGAGCAGTTCTTC
TRBV2	-	TRBJ2-3	-	CASRIGDTQYF	TGTGCCAGCAGGATTGGAGATACGCAGTATTTT
TRBV7-2	-	TRBJ2-6	-	CASSRDSGANVLTF	TGTGCCAGCAGCCGTGACTCTGGGGCCAACGTCCTGACTTTC
TRBV14	-	TRBJ2-7	few	CASSLEGTGSEQYF	TGTGCCAGCAGCCTAGAAGGCACAGGGTCCGAGCAGTACTTC
TRBV25-1	TRBD2	TRBJ2-7	-	CASSVGLAGVGYEQYF	TGTGCCAGCAGTGTGGGACTAGCGGGAGTAGGTTACGAGCAGTACTTC
TRBV7-9	-	TRBJ1-2	-	CASSLAAREVYGYTF	TGTGCCAGCAGCTTAGCTGCCAGGGAAGTCTATGGCTACACCTTC
TRBV19	-	TRBJ1-6	few	CAPGGISYNSPLHF	TGTGCCCCTGGGGGTATCTCCTATAATTCACCCCTCCACTTT
TRBV2	-	TRBJ1-1	-	CASENREGTEAFF	TGTGCCAGCGAAAACAGGGAGGGGACTGAAGCTTTCTTT
TRBV7-8	-	TRBJ2-1	once	CASSPDYEQFF	TGTGCCAGCAGCCCGGACTATGAGCAGTTCTTC
TRBV6-1	-	TRBJ1-5	once	CASSEIRNQPQHF	TGTGCCAGCAGTGAAATTCGCAATCAGCCCCAGCATTTT
TRBV7-9	-	TRBJ1-2	-	CASSLVSGGHTF	TGTGCCAGCAGCTTAGTTTCCGGGGGTCACACCTTC
TRBV28	TRBD1	TRBJ1-5	-	CASTGQGNQPQHF	TGTGCCAGCACTGGACAGGGGAATCAGCCCCAGCATTTT
TRBV27	-	TRBJ2-2	-	CAINVQGFGGELFF	TGTGCCATAAACGTACAGGGCTTTGGCGGGGAGCTGTTTTTT
TRBV19	-	TRBJ2-7	-	CASSIQGISYEQYF	TGTGCCAGTAGTATTCAGGGCATCTCCTACGAGCAGTACTTC
TRBV28	TRBD2	TRBJ2-4	-	CASRVGAGLAKNIQYF	TGTGCCAGCAGGGTGGGAGCGGGACTAGCCAAAAACATTCAGTACTTC
TRBV27	-	TRBJ2-5	-	CASRQGGGETQYF	TGTGCCAGCAGACAGGGAGGGGGAGAGACCCAGTACTTC
TRBV6-1	TRBD2	TRBJ2-7	-	CASSAPLGLAGGPYEQYF	TGTGCCAGCAGTGCCCCGTTGGGACTAGCGGGAGGGCCTTACGAGCAGTACTTC
TRBV10-2	TRBD1	TRBJ2-7	-	CASTRDRGQGEQYF	TGCGCCAGCACCAGGGACAGGGGGCAGGGCGAGCAGTACTTC